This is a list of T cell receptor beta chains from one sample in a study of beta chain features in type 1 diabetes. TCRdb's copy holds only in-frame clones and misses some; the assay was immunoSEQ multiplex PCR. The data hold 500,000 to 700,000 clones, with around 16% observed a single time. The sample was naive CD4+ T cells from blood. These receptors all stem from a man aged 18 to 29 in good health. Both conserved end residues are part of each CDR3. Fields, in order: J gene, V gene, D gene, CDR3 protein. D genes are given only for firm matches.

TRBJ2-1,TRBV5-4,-,CASSFATIDEQFF
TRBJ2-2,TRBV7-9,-,CASSLRAAGELFF
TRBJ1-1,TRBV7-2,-,CASVLGRIHNTEAFF
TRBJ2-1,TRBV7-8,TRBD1,CASSGDRFSYNEQFF
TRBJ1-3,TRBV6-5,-,CASSRQALSGNTIYF
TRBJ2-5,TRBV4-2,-,CASSQARRGPETQYF
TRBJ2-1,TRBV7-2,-,CASSLDQGQKQFF
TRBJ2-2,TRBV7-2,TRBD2,CASSRTSTGELFF
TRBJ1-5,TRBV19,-,CASSRQPISNQPQHF
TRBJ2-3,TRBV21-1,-,CASSKGGRTDTQYF
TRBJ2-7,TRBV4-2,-,CASSQNAQSSYEQYF
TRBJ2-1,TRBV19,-,CASSPQRDEQFF
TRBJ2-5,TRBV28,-,CASSLSGRQTQYF
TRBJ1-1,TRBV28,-,CASRGRRAAFF
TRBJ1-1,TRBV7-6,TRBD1,CASSLWTGQVPF
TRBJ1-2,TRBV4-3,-,CASSQDGVGYYGYTF
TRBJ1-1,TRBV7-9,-,CASSRGKDTEAFF
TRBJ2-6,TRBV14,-,CASSHSSGANVLTF
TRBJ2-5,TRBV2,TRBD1,CATTGLPTGLGKETQYF
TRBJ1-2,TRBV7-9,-,CASSYSEGTLRGYTF
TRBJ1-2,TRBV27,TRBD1,CASRRGLAETGYGYTF
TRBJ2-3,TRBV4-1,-,CASSRVTLASTDTQYF
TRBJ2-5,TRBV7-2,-,CASSSDWGETQYF
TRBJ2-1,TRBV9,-,CASSAELAGYHNEQFF
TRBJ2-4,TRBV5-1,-,CASSLESGSLAKNIQYF
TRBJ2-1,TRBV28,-,CASSFGQGSYNEQFF
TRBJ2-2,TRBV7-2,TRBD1,CASSRRTGSNTGELFF
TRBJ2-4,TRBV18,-,CASSPPPRVTLSKNIQYF
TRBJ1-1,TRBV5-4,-,CASSLDRVTMNTEAFF
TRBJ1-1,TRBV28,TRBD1,CASSPPGQGGVRTEAFF
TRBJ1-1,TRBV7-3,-,CASSRMMNTEAFF
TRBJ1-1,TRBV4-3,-,CASSQDVTDRNTEAFF
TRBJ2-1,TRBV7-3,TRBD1,CASSFDRADISYNEQFF
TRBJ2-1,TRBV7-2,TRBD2,CASSLALLAGGLSEQFF
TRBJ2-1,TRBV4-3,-,CASSSWKDYNEQFF
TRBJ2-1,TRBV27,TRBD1,CASSLALTGWNEQFF
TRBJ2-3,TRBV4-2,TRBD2,CASSQEGKRGATDTQYF
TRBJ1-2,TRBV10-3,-,CAISESKAYGYTF
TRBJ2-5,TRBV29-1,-,CSVEAETQYF
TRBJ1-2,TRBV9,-,CASSVEARANYGYTF
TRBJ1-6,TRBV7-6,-,CASSLVGDNSPLHF